This is a list of T cell receptor beta chains from one sample in a study of PD-1 blockade in classical Hodgkin lymphoma. Sequencing was performed with immunoSEQ multiplex PCR; in TCRdb, only in-frame clones are kept and a portion is missing. This table holds 9,500 to 14,000 clones, approximately 81% found once. Sequencing used peripheral blood mononuclear cells (PBMCs), obtained at baseline. The origin of the receptors is a human donor with classical Hodgkin lymphoma. The CDR3 runs from the conserved cysteine through the conserved F or W. The order of the fields is V gene, D gene, clone size, J gene, CDR3 protein, CDR3 DNA. The D gene is left open where the match is weak. The listing skips clone size in some rows; elsewhere it reads once, few, many or a size class.

TRBV14	NA	NA	TRBJ1-1	CASSQAFWLGAFF	TGTGCCAGCAGCCAAGCGTTCTGGCTGGGGGCTTTCTTT
TRBV7-2	TRBD2	NA	TRBJ2-2	CASSLNSGGAAGELFF	TGTGCCAGCAGCTTAAATAGCGGGGGGGCCGCCGGGGAGCTGTTTTTT
TRBV6-5	TRBD1	NA	TRBJ2-7	CASSSHGTGGNNEQYF	TGTGCCAGCAGTTCGCACGGGACAGGGGGAAACAACGAGCAGTACTTC
TRBV6-6	NA	medium-sized	TRBJ2-3	CASTPTSPTDTQYF	TGTGCCAGCACCCCCACTAGCCCGACAGATACGCAGTATTTT
TRBV4-1	TRBD2	NA	TRBJ2-1	CASSQKTNEYSGSSYNEQFF	TGCGCCAGCAGCCAAAAAACAAACGAGTATAGCGGGAGCTCCTACAATGAGCAGTTCTTC
TRBV19	TRBD1	NA	TRBJ2-5	CASRGQETQYF	TGTGCCAGCAGGGGGCAAGAGACCCAGTACTTC
TRBV9	NA	NA	TRBJ1-2	CASSQDWGGGYTF	TGTGCCAGCAGCCAGGACTGGGGGGGCGGCTACACCTTC
TRBV6-5	NA	NA	TRBJ2-7	CASSYLGVADEQYF	TGTGCCAGCAGTTACTTGGGGGTAGCGGACGAGCAGTACTTC
TRBV6-1	TRBD1	NA	TRBJ2-3	CASSDLQGALGDTQYF	TGTGCCAGCAGTGATCTGCAGGGGGCTTTGGGAGATACGCAGTATTTT
TRBV14	TRBD2	NA	TRBJ2-7	CASSPGAGVSYEQYF	TGTGCCAGCAGCCCCGGGGCGGGGGTCTCCTACGAGCAGTACTTC
TRBV28	NA	NA	TRBJ1-5	CASSFGDTAQPQHF	TGTGCCAGCAGTTTTGGGGACACGGCTCAGCCCCAGCATTTT
TRBV15	NA	NA	TRBJ1-2	CATSPHRDLYGYTF	TGTGCCACCAGCCCGCACAGGGACCTCTATGGCTACACCTTC
TRBV7-2	TRBD1	NA	TRBJ2-1	CASSLGTGYNEQFF	TGTGCCAGCAGCTTAGGGACAGGGTACAATGAGCAGTTCTTC
TRBV5-4	TRBD2	NA	TRBJ2-3	CASSSGLAEGTDTQYF	TGTGCCAGCAGCTCTGGACTAGCGGAGGGAACAGATACGCAGTATTTT
TRBV5-1	TRBD1	once	TRBJ2-1	CASSRTGDAYAEQFF	TGCGCCAGCAGCCGGACAGGGGATGCCTATGCTGAGCAGTTCTTC
TRBV28	NA	NA	TRBJ1-2	CASIEGGGNYGYTF	TGTGCCAGCATCGAGGGTGGAGGTAACTATGGCTACACCTTC
TRBV5-1	NA	NA	TRBJ1-1	CASSFGTTGMNTEAFF	TGCGCCAGCAGCTTCGGAACCACAGGGATGAACACTGAAGCTTTCTTT
TRBV6-1	TRBD2	NA	TRBJ2-4	CASSEFKTSGRGNIQYF	TGTGCCAGCAGTGAATTTAAGACTAGCGGGAGGGGAAACATTCAGTACTTC
TRBV29-1	NA	NA	TRBJ2-1	CSVEAPPSRQDLSYNEQFF	TGCAGCGTTGAGGCCCCCCCTTCCCGACAAGACCTCTCCTACAATGAGCAGTTCTTC
TRBV7-8	NA	NA	TRBJ1-5	CASSLPGGQQPQHF	TGTGCCAGCAGCTTACCGGGAGGGCAGCAGCCCCAGCATTTT
TRBV5-4	NA	NA	TRBJ2-5	CASSLIGGSQETQYF	TGTGCCAGCAGCTTGATCGGGGGCTCGCAAGAGACCCAGTACTTC
TRBV14	TRBD2	NA	TRBJ2-1	CASSKYRGLAGGPESNEQFF	TGTGCCAGCAGCAAATACAGGGGACTAGCGGGAGGGCCGGAATCCAATGAGCAGTTCTTC
TRBV7-3	NA	NA	TRBJ2-1	CASSSSGYNEQFF	TGTGCCAGCAGTTCCAGCGGATACAATGAGCAGTTCTTC
TRBV7-8	NA	NA	TRBJ1-2	CASSLGKGRSYGYTF	TGTGCCAGCAGCTTAGGCAAAGGACGGTCCTATGGCTACACCTTC
TRBV5-4	TRBD1	NA	TRBJ2-3	CASRQGQEYTDTQYF	TGTGCCAGCAGGCAGGGACAGGAATACACAGATACGCAGTATTTT
TRBV4-3	NA	NA	TRBJ2-1	CASSQAGTSDNNEQFF	TGCGCCAGCAGCCAAGCCGGGACATCTGACAACAATGAGCAGTTCTTC
TRBV2	NA	few	TRBJ1-5	CASSWTASNQPQHF	TGTGCCAGCAGTTGGACAGCGAGCAATCAGCCCCAGCATTTT